Here is one T cell receptor (beta chain) with its context. Its specificity is not known. Using immunoSEQ multiplex PCR, the repertoire was profiled, and TCRdb retains in-frame clones only, with some absent. The data show 90,000 to 120,000 clones, approximately 86% seen once. Germline CDR1 LGHNA, CDR2 YSLEER. The CDR3 contains 19 residues. Trimming shortened V by 4 bases and J by 0 bases, and 19 bases separated the two germline ends. This sample stems from a study of T cell responses to AZD1222 COVID-19 vaccine. Findings of the study overall: Variant regions that are unmutated are reportedly the target of nearly half of spike-specific TCRs. Seropositive AZD1222 recipients at baseline numbered only 6 or 7. Spike-spanning, vaccine-associated CD4 TCRs were dominant at 160-218 and 743-854. Donors skewed white British and female; clonal diversity was possibly underestimated.

The sample was peripheral blood, taken 28 days after the second dose of the MenACWY control vaccine. The chain has TRBV4-3 and TRBJ1-6; tentatively, D is TRBD1 (6 bases). This receptor was taken from an adult who received the MenACWY meningococcal vaccine as a control. DNA of the CDR3: TGCGCCAGCAGCCGGGCGGGGGCAGGGTTAAGCTCCTATAATTCACCCCTCCACTTT. Its translation: CASSRAGAGLSSYNSPLHF.